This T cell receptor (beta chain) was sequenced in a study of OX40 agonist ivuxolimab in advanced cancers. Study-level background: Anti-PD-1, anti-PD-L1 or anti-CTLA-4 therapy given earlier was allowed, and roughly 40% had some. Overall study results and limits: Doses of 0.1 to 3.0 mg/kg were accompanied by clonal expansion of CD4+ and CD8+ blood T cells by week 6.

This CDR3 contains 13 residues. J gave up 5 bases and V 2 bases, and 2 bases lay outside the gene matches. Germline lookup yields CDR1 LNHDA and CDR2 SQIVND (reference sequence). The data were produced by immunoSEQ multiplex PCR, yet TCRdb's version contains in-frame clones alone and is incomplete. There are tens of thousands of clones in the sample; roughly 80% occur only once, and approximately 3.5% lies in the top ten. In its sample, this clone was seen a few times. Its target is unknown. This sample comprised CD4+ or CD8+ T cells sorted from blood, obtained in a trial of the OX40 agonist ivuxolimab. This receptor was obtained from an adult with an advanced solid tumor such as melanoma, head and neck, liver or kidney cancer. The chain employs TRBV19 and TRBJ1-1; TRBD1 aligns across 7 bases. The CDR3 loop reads CASSITGETEAFF. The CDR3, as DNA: TGTGCCAGTAGTATAACAGGGGAAACTGAAGCTTTCTTT. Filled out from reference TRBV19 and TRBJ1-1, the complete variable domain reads DGGITQSPKYLFRKEGQNVTLSCEQNLNHDAMYWYRQDPGQGLRLIYYSQIVNDFQKGDIAEGYSVSREKKESFPLTVTSAQKNPTAFYLCASSITGETEAFFGQGTRLTVV.